This entry concerns a single T cell receptor beta chain. This sample was taken from a study of blood T cell repertoires in COVID-19. Study in general: PBMCs, B-cell-depleted T cells, or T cells provided the cDNA or gDNA that made up the material.

The CDR3 covers 15 residues. In germline, CDR1 is MNHEY, CDR2 SVGEGT. V was pared by 3 bases and J by 4 bases, with 15 bases between. Some clones are missing from TCRdb's copy, which holds only in-frame ones; the method was immunoSEQ multiplex PCR. Among approximately 200,000 clones listed, about 90% were seen once. The sequence was collected from a man aged 25-45 years who had recovered from COVID-19. The specimen sequenced was PBMCs or T cells enriched from blood (not recorded which). The chain links TRBV6-2 or TRBV6-3 to TRBJ2-5; D may be TRBD2 (6 bases). CDR3 region: CASSYSPEGGETQYF. CDR3 nucleotides: TGTGCCAGCAGTTATTCCCCCGAGGGAGGAGAGACCCAGTACTTC.